The rows below give T cell receptor beta chains drawn from one sample of a study of blood T cell repertoires in COVID-19. TCRdb's table, derived via immunoSEQ multiplex PCR, lists solely in-frame clones and lacks some. The table has 330,000 or so clones, about 91% seen once. The sequencing input was peripheral blood. These receptor sequences come from a man younger than 40 with COVID-19, enrolled during active disease. CDR3s include the opening cysteine and the closing phenylalanine or tryptophan. Each record gives: V gene, CDR3 protein.

TRBV7-9,CASSLGRAPGQDNTEAFF
TRBV25-1,CASRDRVRGYTF
TRBV28,CASSFPAGMNYGYTF
TRBV5-1,CASRPSDSLLNEQFF
TRBV7-3,CASSSGLGSGEQYF
TRBV7-2,CASSTHPAGGGEQFF
TRBV30,CAWSATGITNEKLFF
TRBV18,CASSPPGSGRFGEQYF
TRBV24-1,CATSVVAGGGNEQFF
TRBV7-3,CASSLYPGQGYNEQFF
TRBV27,CASSLWASGRTDNEQFF
TRBV5-1,CASTPSGGGGYGYTF
TRBV11-2,CASTRRGGPRETQYF
TRBV25-1,CASTWDRSNTGELFF
TRBV29-1,CSVSPGARPGELFF
TRBV29-1,CSVEPTRAEAFF
TRBV7-9,CASSRTGGNYGYTF
TRBV12-5,CASGLGDSYEQYF
TRBV6-2/TRBV6-3,CASSSLQETQYF
TRBV15,CATSRAIEASSYEQYF
TRBV5-1,CASRQTSGRSYNEQFF
TRBV4-3,CASSRGTGVDEQYF
TRBV5-1,CASSGGGARSTDTQYF
TRBV28,CASYSLAGLVDEQFF
TRBV12-3/TRBV12-4,CATQRGATDTQYF
TRBV24-1,CATSTKVEKLFF
TRBV19,CASSIAGLRTDTQYF
TRBV28,CASSETAGASYNEQFF
TRBV5-6,CASSRTGYREQYF
TRBV24-1,CATSDAGTGGRETQYF
TRBV9,CASSGRGGGKWEKLFF
TRBV28,CASSGGVTGELFF
TRBV6-5,CASSYWDRASGYTF
TRBV7-2,CASSPDSNYGYTF
TRBV15,CATSEGQPSTDTQYF
TRBV4-1,CASSQPGQAPNTIYF
TRBV7-9,CASSFSTANTEAFF
TRBV7-2,CASSPTRVVYQPQHF
TRBV14,CASSQLSGVWGNTIYF
TRBV6-2/TRBV6-3,CASSYPGRRVRAEAFF
TRBV30,CAYGRENYGYTF
TRBV28,CATILGEAFF
TRBV6-6,CASSYSRDRGEQFF
TRBV7-7,CASSPGQGTYEQYF
TRBV14,CASSHWSGNGELFF